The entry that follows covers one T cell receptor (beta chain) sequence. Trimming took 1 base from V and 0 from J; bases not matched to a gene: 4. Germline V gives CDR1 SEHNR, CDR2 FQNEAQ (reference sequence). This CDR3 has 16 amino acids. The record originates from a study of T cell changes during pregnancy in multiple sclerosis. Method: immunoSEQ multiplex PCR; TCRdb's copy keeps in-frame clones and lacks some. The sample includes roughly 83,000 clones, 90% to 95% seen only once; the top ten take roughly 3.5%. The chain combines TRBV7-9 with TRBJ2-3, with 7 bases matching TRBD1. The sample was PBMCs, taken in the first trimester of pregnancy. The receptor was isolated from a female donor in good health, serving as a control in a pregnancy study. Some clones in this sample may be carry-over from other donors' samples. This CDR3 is CASSLEDRESTDTQYF. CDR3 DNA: TGTGCCAGCAGCTTAGAAGACAGGGAGAGCACAGATACGCAGTATTTT.